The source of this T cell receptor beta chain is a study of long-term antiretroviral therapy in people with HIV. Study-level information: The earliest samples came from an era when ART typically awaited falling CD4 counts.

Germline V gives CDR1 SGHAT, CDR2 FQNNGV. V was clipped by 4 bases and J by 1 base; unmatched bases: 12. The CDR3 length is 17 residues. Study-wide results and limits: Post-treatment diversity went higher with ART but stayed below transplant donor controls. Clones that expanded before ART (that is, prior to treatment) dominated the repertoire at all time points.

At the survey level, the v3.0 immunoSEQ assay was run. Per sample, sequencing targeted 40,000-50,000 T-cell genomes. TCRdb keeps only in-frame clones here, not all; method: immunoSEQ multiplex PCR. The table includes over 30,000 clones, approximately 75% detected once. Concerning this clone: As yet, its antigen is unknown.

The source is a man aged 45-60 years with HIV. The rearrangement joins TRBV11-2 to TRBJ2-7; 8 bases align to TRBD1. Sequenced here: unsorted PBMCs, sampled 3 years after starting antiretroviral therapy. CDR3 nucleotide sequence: TGTGCCAGCAGCTCCCTTCCGGGACAGGAGCCTTCCTACGAGCAGTACTTC. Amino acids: CASSSLPGQEPSYEQYF.